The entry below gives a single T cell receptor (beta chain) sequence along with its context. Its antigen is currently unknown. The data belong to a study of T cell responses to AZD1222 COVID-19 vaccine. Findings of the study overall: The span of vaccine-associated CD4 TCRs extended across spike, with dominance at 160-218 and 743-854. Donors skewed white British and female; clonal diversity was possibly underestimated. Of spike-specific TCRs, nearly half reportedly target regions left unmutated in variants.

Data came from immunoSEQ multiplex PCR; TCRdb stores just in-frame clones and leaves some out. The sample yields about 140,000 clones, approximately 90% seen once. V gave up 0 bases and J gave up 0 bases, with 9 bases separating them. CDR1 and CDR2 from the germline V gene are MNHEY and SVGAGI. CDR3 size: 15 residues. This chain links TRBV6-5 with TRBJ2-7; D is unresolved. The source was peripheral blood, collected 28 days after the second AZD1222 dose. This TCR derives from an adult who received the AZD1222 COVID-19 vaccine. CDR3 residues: CASSYSGQLSYEQYF. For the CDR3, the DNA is TGTGCCAGCAGTTACTCAGGCCAACTCTCCTACGAGCAGTACTTC.